This T cell receptor (beta chain) was identified during a study of PD-1 blockade in classical Hodgkin lymphoma. In the study overall: It was nivolumab at 3 mg/kg, given intravenously every 2 weeks, that patients received.

The time point is: cycle 4 day 1 (C4D1), after less than seven weeks of nivolumab. The patients all showed relapse after autologous stem cell transplantation, while their brentuximab vedotin exposure varied. The CDR3 runs 13 residues. In germline, CDR1 is SGHNT, CDR2 YYREEE (reference sequence). The V end was cut by 4 bases, the J end by 5 bases, with 12 bases between. Whole-study results and caveats: Relapsed/refractory patients reportedly had lower baseline diversity than newly diagnosed patients. By cycle point C4D1, TCR diversity had risen significantly in CD4+ cells (but not CD8+ cells).

This clone was seen once. Its antigen is still unknown. Assay used: immunoSEQ multiplex PCR; TCRdb lists only in-frame clones, some missing. Of around 30,000 clones in the sample, 72% were seen once. The sequence derives from a human donor with classical Hodgkin lymphoma. The V gene is TRBV5-4, the J gene TRBJ2-5; perhaps D is TRBD1 or TRBD2 (6 bases each). Material: peripheral blood mononuclear cells (PBMCs), obtained before the fourth cycle of nivolumab. The CDR3 DNA is TGTGCCAGCAGCCCACCGGGGGCCGAGACCCAGTACTTC. As protein: CASSPPGAETQYF.